One and the same sample provided the 8 T cell receptor beta chains below, sequenced in a study of blood T cell repertoires in COVID-19. Clones were read by immunoSEQ multiplex PCR, and TCRdb kept only the in-frame ones, dropping some. The sample consists of around 130,000 clones, 60% to 80% of them appearing once. Sequencing was done on a sample of peripheral blood. These TCRs come from a human donor in a cohort sampled during active COVID-19.

The V call is TRBV2, the J call TRBJ2-7; weak D call: TRBD1 (5 bases). The CDR3 consists of 12 residues. V gave up 8 bases and J gave up 4 bases, with 12 bases separating them. Per the germline V gene, CDR1 is SNHLY and CDR2 is FYNNEI. The CDR3 sequence is CASGRGSYEQYF. The CDR3 nucleotides read TGTGCCAGCGGAAGGGGCTCTTACGAGCAGTACTTC.

The chain links TRBV2 to TRBJ2-7; TRBD1 matches 8 bases. J lost 0 bases, V lost 4 bases, and 5 bases had no gene match. The CDR3 is made up of 15 amino acids. Germline CDR1 and CDR2: SNHLY and FYNNEI. CDR3 bases: TGTGCCAGCAGTGCCGACAGGGGAAGCTCCTACGAGCAGTACTTC. Protein: CASSADRGSSYEQYF.

The table lists this clone with a count of one. The chain joins TRBV30 to TRBJ2-1; 7 bases are a match to TRBD2. The CDR3 is 11 amino acids. Germline V CDR1 and CDR2: GTSNPN, SVGIG (reference sequence). With 4 bases clipped from V and 9 bases from J, the junction kept 3 bases outside the gene matches. The CDR3 DNA reads as TGTGCCTGGAAGACTAGCCTTGAGCAGTTCTTC. The encoded protein is CAWKTSLEQFF. Using reference TRBV30 and TRBJ2-1 for the parts outside the CDR3, the full variable domain is SQTIHQWPATLVQPVGSPLSLECTVEGTSNPNLYWYRQAAGRGLQLLFYSVGIGQISSEVPQNLSASRPQDRQFILSSKKLLLSDSGFYLCAWKTSLEQFFGPGTRLTVL.

The J gene is TRBJ2-4, the V gene TRBV6-6; D may be TRBD2 (6 bases). The CDR3 is 16 residues long. Deletions cut 2 bases from V and 2 bases from J, with 13 bases between. Germline-derived CDR1 and CDR2 are MNHNY and SVGAGI (reference sequence). The DNA of the CDR3 is TGTGCCAGCAGTTACCTATGGGGGGAAACCAAAAACATTCAGTACTTC. This encodes CASSYLWGETKNIQYF.

The table lists this clone with a count of one. The rearrangement uses TRBV6-5 and TRBJ2-6; TRBD1 agrees at 7 bases. The CDR3 has 15 residues. The junction had 8 bases not matched to a gene; V was cut back by 8 bases and J by 4 bases. Germline lookup yields CDR1 MNHEY and CDR2 SVGAGI. The CDR3 region has the DNA TGTGCCAGCGGGACAGAATCATCCGGGGCCAACGTCCTGACTTTC. Its translation: CASGTESSGANVLTF.

A few counts support this clone. The CDR3 here is CAWRAGVGVLNTEAFF. The CDR3 region has the DNA TGTGCCTGGAGAGCAGGGGTCGGAGTCTTGAACACTGAAGCTTTCTTT. This chain links TRBV30 with TRBJ1-1, with D possibly being TRBD1 (6 bases). The CDR3 consists of 16 residues. V gave up 3 bases and J gave up 0 bases, with 17 bases separating them. Per germline, CDR1 GTSNPN and CDR2 SVGIG (reference sequence).

This chain uses TRBV9 with TRBJ1-3, with D perhaps TRBD1 (6 bases). V was clipped by 3 bases and J by 3 bases, with 13 bases between them. Germline CDR1 reads SGDLS; CDR2 reads YYNGEE. This CDR3 comprises 15 residues. The CDR3 nucleotides read TGTGCCAGCAGCGCCCGAGGGGGAGATGGAAACACCATATATTTT. Its protein is CASSARGGDGNTIYF. The full variable domain, completed using reference TRBV9 and TRBJ1-3, is DSGVTQTPKHLITATGQRVTLRCSPRSGDLSVYWYQQSLDQGLQFLIQYYNGEERAKGNILERFSAQQFPDLHSELNLSSLELGDSALYFCASSARGGDGNTIYFGEGSWLTVV.

In its sample, this clone was seen a few times. The CDR3: CASTQGTDYGYTF. CDR3 DNA sequence: TGTGCCAGTACCCAGGGAACCGACTATGGCTACACCTTC. V gene TRBV19 combines with J gene TRBJ1-2; weak D call: TRBD1 (5 bases). In germline, CDR1 is LNHDA, CDR2 SQIVND (reference sequence). The CDR3 sequence is 13 residues long. Trimming pared 7 bases from V and 3 bases from J, leaving 12 bases between. Looking up the rest from reference TRBV19 and TRBJ1-2 gives the full variable domain: DGGITQSPKYLFRKEGQNVTLSCEQNLNHDAMYWYRQDPGQGLRLIYYSQIVNDFQKGDIAEGYSVSREKKESFPLTVTSAQKNPTAFYLCASTQGTDYGYTFGSGTRLTVV.